Shown below are 15 T cell receptor beta chains from a single sample sequenced in a study of low-dose radiotherapy and immunotherapy resistance in tumors (dated by TCRdb to the early 2020s). Sequenced using an Illumina HiSeq 2500. To make first-strand cDNA, Superscript III was used along with a set of TRAV- and TRBV-specific primers so that both the TCRalpha and TCRbeta chains were covered. TCRs were amplified for 20 to 25 PCR cycles with Phusion, using a constant-region primer paired with the adapter attached to the V primers. The public reads were run again by TCRdb, first through fastp at Q25 and then through MiXCR, and only productive beta chains were kept. Entries that share a CDR3 protein sequence are merged under the most common genes and DNA. The sample table holds approximately 70,000 distinct CDR3 sequences, of which more than 25% were seen once. Approximately 12% of the sample belongs to the ten largest clones.

Taken with the paper, the label for time point translates to: before trial treatment. The sequencing used PBMCs, collected before treatment. These receptors all come from a female donor with ovarian cancer.

This clonotype has ten or more counts. The J gene is TRBJ1-1, the V gene TRBV5-1; D remains unclear. There are 15 residues in the CDR3. V dropped 4 bases and J dropped 4 bases, with 17 bases sitting between them. Germline V lookup: CDR1 SGHRS, CDR2 YFSETQ. The CDR3 loop is CASSRLGTAGTEAFF. CDR3 nucleotides: TGCGCCAGCAGCCGCCTGGGAACAGCGGGCACTGAAGCTTTCTTT.

This clonotype has at least ten counts. The chain is built from TRBV12-3 or TRBV12-4 and TRBJ1-5; TRBD1 agrees at 8 bases. This CDR3 region has 16 residues. The J segment lost 2 bases and the V segment lost 6 bases, leaving 9 bases of the junction unmatched. The CDR3, as DNA: TGTGCCAGCAGCCCCGGACAGGGCCAGGGCAATCAGCCCCAGCATTTT. Its translation: CASSPGQGQGNQPQHF.

This clonotype was counted at least ten times. V gene TRBV20-1 combines with J gene TRBJ2-7, with D perhaps TRBD1 or TRBD2 (6 bases each). Germline CDR1 and CDR2: DFQATT and SNEGSKA (reference sequence). V lost 1 base and J 3 bases, leaving 16 bases between the germline ends. There are 15 residues in the CDR3. The CDR3 here is CSARVQGTAYYEQYF. In nucleotides, the CDR3 is TGCAGTGCTAGAGTTCAGGGGACTGCCTACTACGAGCAGTACTTC.

The chain employs TRBV11-2 and TRBJ2-1; unclear D gene. The CDR3 totals 14 residues. Per germline, CDR1 SGHAT and CDR2 FQNNGV. Trimming pared 0 bases from V and 9 bases from J, leaving 12 bases between. In DNA form, the CDR3 reads TGTGCCAGCAGCTTAGATTGGCTAGTTGGTGAGCAGTTCTTC. This gives the protein CASSLDWLVGEQFF.

The chain is built from TRBV6-6 and TRBJ2-1; D is unclear. CDR1 and CDR2 from the germline V gene are MNHNY and SVGAGI (reference sequence). V lost 2 bases to trimming and J lost 4 bases, with 9 bases between them. This CDR3 is built from 14 residues. The CDR3 loop is CASSYGEKYNEQFF. The CDR3 DNA is TGTGCCAGCAGTTACGGGGAAAAATACAATGAGCAGTTCTTC.

This chain connects TRBV20-1 to TRBJ2-1; no clear D gene. Trimming cost V 5 bases and J 2 bases, with 7 bases left between them. The length of the CDR3 is 12 residues. The germline CDR1 and CDR2 sequences are DFQATT and SNEGSKA (reference sequence). Here the CDR3 DNA reads TGCAGTGCTCCCACACCCTACAATGAGCAGTTCTTC. Translation: CSAPTPYNEQFF.

This clonotype was seen a few times. This likely came from a read error, as a far larger clone is one base away. The chain combines TRBV6-2 or TRBV6-3 with TRBJ2-1, with TRBD2 identical over 9 bases. With 6 bases clipped from V and 10 bases from J, the junction kept 7 bases outside the gene matches. Germline V lookup: CDR1 MNHEY, CDR2 SVGEGT. The CDR3 has 13 amino acids. The CDR3 sequence: CASRKGLAYEQFF. The CDR3 DNA reads TGTGCCAGCAGAAAGGGACTAGCTTACGAGCAGTTCTTC.

This clonotype was picked up many times. The V call is TRBV18, the J call TRBJ2-1, with D hard to call. The germline V gene encodes CDR1 KGHSH and CDR2 LQKENI. The CDR3 sequence is 12 residues long. The V end lost 0 bases, the J end lost 11 bases, and 8 bases lay between the germline ends. CDR3 nucleotide sequence: TGTGCCAGCTCACCACCTGTCCGGAAGCAGTTCTTC. This sequence encodes CASSPPVRKQFF. Supplemented by reference TRBV18 and TRBJ2-1, the full variable domain reads NAGVMQNPRHLVRRRGQEARLRCSPMKGHSHVYWYRQLPEEGLKFMVYLQKENIIDESGMPKERFSAEFPKEGPSILRIQQVVRGDSAAYFCASSPPVRKQFFGPGTRLTVL.

This clonotype has a handful of counts. The genes are TRBV6-2 or TRBV6-3 and TRBJ2-1; 13 bases are a match to TRBD2. This CDR3 contains 16 residues. Trimming removed 6 bases from V and 1 base from J; junction bases left unmatched: 3. CDR1 and CDR2 from the germline V gene are MNHEY and SVGEGT. CDR3 sequence reads: CASRGGLAGSYNEQFF. CDR3 coding DNA: TGTGCCAGCAGAGGGGGACTAGCGGGATCCTACAATGAGCAGTTCTTC.

This clonotype was seen just once. The DNA is omitted, as the CDR3 cannot be located on it reliably, and the CDR3 follows TCRdb's listing. The chain couples TRBV5-1 to TRBJ2-2; the table's D gene call, TRBD2, was not cross checked with the DNA. The CDR3 spans 19 residues, counting both ends. The germline CDR1 and CDR2 sequences are SGHRS and YFSETQ. CDR3 loop: CASSLMGGANTGELFFVFF.

The chain links TRBV18 to TRBJ1-1; D may be TRBD1 (6 bases). V lost 1 base to trimming and J lost 3 bases, with 12 bases between them. CDR1 and CDR2 from the germline V gene are KGHSH and LQKENI. The CDR3 is made up of 15 amino acids. CDR3 nucleotides: TGTGCCAGCTCACCACAGGGGGTGCAGGACACTGAAGCTTTCTTT. It translates to CASSPQGVQDTEAFF.

CDR3 in amino acids: CASSPGQAREKLFF. For the CDR3, the DNA is TGTGCCAGCAGCCCCGGACAGGCGAGGGAAAAACTGTTTTTT. The chain is built from TRBV7-9 and TRBJ1-4; TRBD1 matches at 7 bases. CDR3 length equals 14 residues. From germline, CDR1 is SEHNR and CDR2 FQNEAQ (reference sequence). With V trimmed by 5 bases and J by 8 bases, 8 bases remained unmatched.

This clonotype was detected many times. DNA for the CDR3: TGTGCCAGCAGGAGTATGGGAGACACTGAAGCTTTCTTT. This translates into CASRSMGDTEAFF. V and J are TRBV28 and TRBJ1-1, with D uncertain. This CDR3 region has 13 residues. CDR1 is MDHEN and CDR2 is SYDVKM in the germline V gene. V was clipped by 6 bases and J by 3 bases, with 11 bases between them.

The chain uses TRBV10-3 and TRBJ1-6; maybe TRBD1 (6 bases). The CDR3 totals 15 residues. Germline-derived CDR1 and CDR2 are ENHRY and SYGVKD. Trimming took 7 bases from V and 3 from J, leaving 13 bases between them. CDR3 DNA: TGTGCCATCAAGGAAACAGGGCTCTATAATTCACCCCTCCACTTT. Its protein product is CAIKETGLYNSPLHF.

This clonotype showed up many times. The V call is TRBV28, the J call TRBJ2-4, with TRBD2 matching 9 bases. The trim removed 2 bases at V and 1 base at J, leaving 3 bases unmatched. The CDR3 contains 16 residues. From germline, CDR1 is MDHEN and CDR2 SYDVKM. CDR3 sequence (DNA): TGTGCCAGCAGTTTAAGCGGGACTAGCGCCAAAAACATTCAGTACTTC. This codes for CASSLSGTSAKNIQYF.